The rows below give T cell receptor beta chains drawn from one sample of a study of OX40 agonist ivuxolimab in advanced cancers. The table came from immunoSEQ multiplex PCR; TCRdb's copy has only in-frame clones and leaves some out. The profile shows tens of thousands of clones, around nine tenths of them singletons. This specimen consisted of CD4+ or CD8+ T cells sorted from blood, obtained in a trial of the OX40 agonist ivuxolimab. These receptors were taken from an adult with an advanced solid tumor such as melanoma, head and neck, liver or kidney cancer. The CDR3 runs from the conserved cysteine through the conserved F or W. D genes are given only for firm matches. Clone size appears in some rows only: once, few, many, or a class for an expanded clone.

size	J	V	D	CDR3
.	TRBJ2-1	TRBV4-2	TRBD2	CASSQTRLAGRSYNEQFF
.	TRBJ2-2	TRBV2	.	CASSEGYTGELFF
.	TRBJ2-5	TRBV9	.	CASSLGGGSRGGQETQYF
.	TRBJ2-3	TRBV5-1	TRBD2	CASFQVAGGADTQYF
.	TRBJ1-6	TRBV6-1	.	CASRHDSDNSPLHF
.	TRBJ1-1	TRBV27	TRBD1	CASSRGQGKLNTEAFF
once	TRBJ2-5	TRBV19	TRBD2	CASGPGLAGGWETQYF
.	TRBJ1-4	TRBV5-1	.	CASSLGEPEGKLFF
.	TRBJ1-1	TRBV6-5	.	CASSYQGQNTEAFF
once	TRBJ1-2	TRBV15	.	CATSRDSRGRYGYTF
.	TRBJ2-2	TRBV7-3	.	CASSYSRVTGELFF
.	TRBJ2-1	TRBV9	.	CASSVGGNRYNEQFF
.	TRBJ2-7	TRBV19	TRBD1	CASSIQDRGFGEQYF
.	TRBJ1-1	TRBV2	.	CASSEIVEAFF
.	TRBJ2-2	TRBV29-1	TRBD1	CSVDPRTGGGGELFF
.	TRBJ2-1	TRBV7-2	.	CASSPDPGRGNQQFF
.	TRBJ2-1	TRBV19	TRBD2	CASSIRQPGLATGEQFF
.	TRBJ1-5	TRBV27	.	CASSLEGANQPQHF
.	TRBJ1-5	TRBV5-1	.	CASSPSGDGNYQPQHF
.	TRBJ2-2	TRBV19	.	CASSSSPLTGGLITGELFF
.	TRBJ2-1	TRBV21-1	.	CASSGYGLAGISYNEQFF
once	TRBJ2-3	TRBV5-1	TRBD2	CASSLWREITDTQYF
.	TRBJ1-3	TRBV9	TRBD1	CASSAQSGTGRAGNTIYF
.	TRBJ1-5	TRBV28	.	CASSSARVFQPQHF
.	TRBJ1-5	TRBV19	.	CASSALVNQPQHF
.	TRBJ2-3	TRBV5-4	TRBD2	CASSLARGSGSADTQYF
.	TRBJ1-2	TRBV28	TRBD1	CASSLRDSQHTF
.	TRBJ1-3	TRBV9	.	CASSVEPRMSSGNTIYF
.	TRBJ2-4	TRBV19	TRBD2	CASSINPGGIQYF
.	TRBJ2-5	TRBV27	.	CASSPGTAETQYF
.	TRBJ1-4	TRBV27	TRBD1	CASSHSWGQGGEKLFF
.	TRBJ2-7	TRBV7-2	.	CASSSVYEQYF
.	TRBJ2-1	TRBV7-2	.	CASSLVQGGNEQFF
.	TRBJ2-5	TRBV5-6	.	CASSAGTPSGTQYF
.	TRBJ2-2	TRBV28	.	CASKGDNTGELFF
few	TRBJ2-1	TRBV29-1	.	CSDTIEGSYNEQFF
.	TRBJ1-1	TRBV6-1	TRBD1	CASRPTGYGEAFF
.	TRBJ1-5	TRBV28	.	CASSGQFNQPQHF
.	TRBJ1-2	TRBV7-9	.	CASSLENYGYTF
.	TRBJ2-1	TRBV9	.	CASSKQTGGNEQFF
.	TRBJ1-2	TRBV13	TRBD1	CASSRRTGMSNYGYTF
.	TRBJ1-5	TRBV19	.	CASRRRRNQPQHF
.	TRBJ1-1	TRBV5-1	.	CASSTTGGNTEAFF
.	TRBJ2-3	TRBV6-1	.	CASSESYSTDTQYF
.	TRBJ2-2	TRBV18	.	CASSPDQNTGELFF
few	TRBJ2-1	TRBV9	.	CASSAGTGVTSGVNNEQFF
.	TRBJ2-3	TRBV7-9	TRBD2	CASSSALAATDTQYF
.	TRBJ1-5	TRBV29-1	.	CSARQDSNQPQHF
.	TRBJ2-5	TRBV7-2	.	CASSSDRYQETQYF
.	TRBJ2-7	TRBV7-6	.	CASSSRGAYEQYF
.	TRBJ2-7	TRBV6-5	TRBD1	CASSPGQLYEQYF
.	TRBJ1-4	TRBV5-1	.	CASSLRQAGEKLFF